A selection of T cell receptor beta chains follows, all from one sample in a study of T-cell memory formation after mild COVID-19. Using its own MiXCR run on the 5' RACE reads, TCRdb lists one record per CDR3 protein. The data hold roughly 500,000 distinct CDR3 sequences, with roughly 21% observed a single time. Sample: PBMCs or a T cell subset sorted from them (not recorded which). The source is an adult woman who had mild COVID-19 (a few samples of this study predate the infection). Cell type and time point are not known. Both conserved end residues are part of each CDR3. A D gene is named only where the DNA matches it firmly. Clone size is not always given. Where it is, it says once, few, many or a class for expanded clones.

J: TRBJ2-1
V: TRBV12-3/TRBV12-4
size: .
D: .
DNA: TGTGCCAGCAGTCCATCGGCTCCGGGGTTCTCCTACAATGAGCAGTTCTTC
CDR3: CASSPSAPGFSYNEQFF

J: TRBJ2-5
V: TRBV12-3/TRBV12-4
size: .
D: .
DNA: TGTGCCAGCAACGTGGGCGTAAAAGGGACCCAGTACTTC
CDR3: CASNVGVKGTQYF

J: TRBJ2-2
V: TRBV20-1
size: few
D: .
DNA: TGCAGTGCTAGCCTGAGGGGCGGGGAGCTGTTTTTT
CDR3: CSASLRGGELFF

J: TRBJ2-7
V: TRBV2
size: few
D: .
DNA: TGTGCTTGTGAGGGGGGGTCGGACGAGCAGTACTTC
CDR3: CACEGGSDEQYF

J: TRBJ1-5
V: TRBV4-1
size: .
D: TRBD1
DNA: TGCGCCAGCAGCCAAGAGGACAGGGACAATCAGCCCCAGCATTTT
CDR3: CASSQEDRDNQPQHF

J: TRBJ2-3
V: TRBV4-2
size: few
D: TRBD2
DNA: TGTGCCAGCAGCCAAGTGGGAGGGAGGTTTTCTAGCACAGATACGCAGTATTTT
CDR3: CASSQVGGRFSSTDTQYF

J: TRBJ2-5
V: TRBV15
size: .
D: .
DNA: TGTGCCACCAGCAGAGCTAGAGAGACCCAGTACTTC
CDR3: CATSRARETQYF

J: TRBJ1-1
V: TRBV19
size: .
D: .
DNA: TGTGCCAGTAGTACAAACGCCGCGTGGTCTGTGAACACTGAAGCTTTCTTT
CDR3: CASSTNAAWSVNTEAFF

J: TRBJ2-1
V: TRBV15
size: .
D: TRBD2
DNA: TGTGCCACCGCTACACTAGCGTATGAGCAGTTCTTC
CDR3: CATATLAYEQFF

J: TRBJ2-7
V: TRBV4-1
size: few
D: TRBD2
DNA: TGCGCCAGCAGCCAAGGGGGAGGGACCTACGAGCAGTACTTC
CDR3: CASSQGGGTYEQYF

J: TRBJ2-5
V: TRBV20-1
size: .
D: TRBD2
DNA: TGCAGTGCTCCTGTTAGCGGGTTCCAAGAGACCCAGTACTTC
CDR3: CSAPVSGFQETQYF

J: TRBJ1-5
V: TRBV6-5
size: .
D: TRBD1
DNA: TGTGCCAGCAGAGAGAAGGGACAGCTCAATCAGCCCCAGCATTTT
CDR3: CASREKGQLNQPQHF

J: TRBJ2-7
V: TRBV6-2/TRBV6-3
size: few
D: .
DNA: TGTGCCAGCAGTTATTCGGACCTAGCCTACGAGCAGTACTTC
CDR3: CASSYSDLAYEQYF

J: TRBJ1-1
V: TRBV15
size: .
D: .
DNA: TGTGCCACCAGCCGACTTTTGGGGCGGGACACTGAAGCTTTCTTT
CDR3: CATSRLLGRDTEAFF